Shown below are 21 T cell receptor beta chains from a single sample sequenced in a study of response to subunit inactivated influenza vaccine. TCRdb itself ran the RT-PCR reads through MiXCR, one entry per CDR3 protein. Of approximately 730,000 distinct CDR3 sequences listed, approximately 15% are singletons. Material: PBMCs from blood, obtained around two weeks before vaccination. These receptors all come from a man aged 45 to 65 who received an inactivated influenza vaccine.

This clonotype was seen ten or more times. The CDR3 loop is CASSQDPVYNEQFF. CDR3 coding DNA: TGTGCCAGCAGCCAAGATCCGGTCTACAATGAGCAGTTCTTC. The chain employs TRBV3-1 and TRBJ2-1; D is undetermined. V gave up 0 bases and J gave up 3 bases, with 6 bases separating them. CDR3 length equals 14 residues. Looked up from germline, CDR1 is LGHDT and CDR2 is YNNKEL (reference sequence).

This clonotype was counted only a few times. This chain joins TRBV7-9 and TRBJ2-5, with 8 bases that match TRBD1. This CDR3 contains 14 residues. The germline V gene encodes CDR1 SEHNR and CDR2 FQNEAQ (reference sequence). After removal of 5 bases from V and 5 bases from J, the junction contained 7 bases not matched to a gene. The CDR3 sequence: CASSPPTGAETQYF. The CDR3 bases are TGTGCCAGCAGCCCCCCGACAGGGGCGGAGACCCAGTACTTC. The full variable domain, in which reference TRBV7-9 and TRBJ2-5 provide the parts outside the CDR3, is DTGVSQNPRHKITKRGQNVTFRCDPISEHNRLYWYRQTLGQGPEFLTYFQNEAQLEKSRLLSDRFSAERPKGSFSTLEIQRTEQGDSAMYLCASSPPTGAETQYFGPGTRLLVL.

This clonotype has ten or more counts. A read error may account for a junction end that differs from germline. This chain connects TRBV5-1 to TRBJ2-7; TRBD2 might be the D (5 bases). There are 14 residues in the CDR3. The germline V gene has CDR1 SGHRS and CDR2 YFSETQ. CDR3 sequence reads: CASSLGGSDYEQYF. CDR3 nucleotides: TGTGCCAGCAGTTTGGGTGGTAGCGACTACGAGCAGTACTTC.

V is TRBV3-1 and J is TRBJ2-5; 9 bases line up with TRBD1. Germline CDR1 LGHDT, CDR2 YNNKEL (reference sequence). This CDR3 is 15 amino acids long. The V and J ends lost 3 bases and 5 bases, in that order; junction bases with no gene match: 7. CDR3 nucleotides: TGTGCCAGCAGCCAGGCGGGACAGGGCAAGGAGACCCAGTACTTC. Its translation is CASSQAGQGKETQYF.

This clonotype showed up many times. The V and J genes are TRBV19 and TRBJ2-5; 9 nucleotides line up with TRBD2. The CDR3 runs 17 residues. V shed 3 bases and J 4 bases; nucleotides not matched to a gene: 12. Germline CDR1 LNHDA, CDR2 SQIVND (reference sequence). Written as DNA, the CDR3 is TGTGCCAGTAGTATCGGCGACCCTAGCGGGGTTCGAGAGACCCAGTACTTC. Amino acids: CASSIGDPSGVRETQYF.

This clonotype was observed a few times. This chain links TRBV7-2 with TRBJ2-1, with TRBD1 matching over 10 bases. The CDR3 is made up of 16 amino acids. Germline CDR1 is SGHTA and CDR2 is FQGNSA. J gave up 3 bases and V 1 base, and 3 bases lay outside the gene matches. The CDR3 bases are TGTGCCAGCAGCTTAGATCGGACAGGGGGCTACAATGAGCAGTTCTTC. It translates to CASSLDRTGGYNEQFF.

In this sample, this clonotype turned up once. The chain combines TRBV2 with TRBJ2-6, with D unresolved. Germline CDR1 and CDR2: SNHLY and FYNNEI. The length of the CDR3 is 11 residues. The V end was cut by 9 bases, the J end by 3 bases, with 3 bases between. CDR3 in amino acids: CARVGANVLTF. CDR3 DNA sequence: TGTGCCAGGGTTGGGGCCAACGTCCTGACTTTC. The complete variable domain, with remaining parts taken from reference TRBV2 and TRBJ2-6, reads EPEVTQTPSHQVTQMGQEVILRCVPISNHLYFYWYRQILGQKVEFLVSFYNNEISEKSEIFDDQFSVERPDGSNFTLKIRSTKLEDSAMYFCARVGANVLTFGAGSRLTVL.

The V call is TRBV5-1, the J call TRBJ2-7; D is perhaps TRBD1 (5 bases). The CDR3 loop spans 14 amino acids. V lost 2 bases to trimming and J lost 2 bases, with 11 bases between them. The germline CDR1 and CDR2 sequences are SGHRS and YFSETQ. CDR3 nucleotides: TGCGCCAGCAGCTTAGACAGCGCCGCCTACGAGCAGTACTTC. Protein: CASSLDSAAYEQYF.

The genes are TRBV29-1 and TRBJ2-7, with 8 bases identical to TRBD2. Germline-derived CDR1 and CDR2 are SQVTM and ANQGSEA. V was clipped by 4 bases and J by 3 bases; unmatched bases: 8. The CDR3 extends over 14 amino acids. CDR3 residues: CSVGALAGNYEQYF. The CDR3 DNA reads TGCAGCGTTGGTGCCTTAGCGGGAAACTACGAGCAGTACTTC.

V is TRBV4-2 and J is TRBJ1-5; D is uncertain. This CDR3 has 15 amino acids. Germline assignment: CDR1 LGHNA and CDR2 YNFKEQ. Trimming removed 0 bases at V and 5 bases at J, with 11 bases between. CDR3 DNA sequence: TGTGCCAGCAGCCAAGATTTACAGTATCATCAGCCCCAGCATTTT. Translated, it gives CASSQDLQYHQPQHF.

The gene calls are TRBV20-1 and TRBJ1-5; D may be TRBD1 (6 bases). V lost 5 bases to trimming and J lost 6 bases, with 17 bases between them. The V gene's germline CDR1 is DFQATT and CDR2 SNEGSKA (reference sequence). The CDR3 has 14 residues. This CDR3 reads CSAPRRGLGQPQHF. In DNA, the CDR3 is TGCAGTGCTCCAAGGCGGGGGCTGGGTCAGCCCCAGCATTTT.

CDR3: CASSYSLGQVLASSYEQYF. CDR3 sequence (DNA): TGTGCCAGCAGTTACTCCTTGGGACAGGTCCTCGCTAGCTCCTACGAGCAGTACTTC. This rearrangement joins TRBV6-5 to TRBJ2-7; TRBD1 matches 8 bases. V lost 0 bases to trimming and J lost 0 bases; unmatched junction nucleotides: 13. The CDR3 length is 19 residues. Germline V gene lookup returns CDR1 MNHEY and CDR2 SVGAGI.

The chain recombines TRBV6-1 with TRBJ2-1, with TRBD1 as a possible D gene (6 bases). The CDR3 is 16 amino acids. Germline V gives CDR1 MNHNS, CDR2 SASEGT. V was trimmed by 1 base and J by 7 bases, leaving 17 bases between them. The CDR3 is CASSEGAPRGWNEQFF. For the CDR3, the DNA is TGTGCCAGCAGTGAAGGAGCCCCTAGGGGGTGGAATGAGCAGTTCTTC.

This clonotype was counted between two and nine times. The chain employs TRBV4-2 and TRBJ2-1, with 8 bases lining up with TRBD1. The CDR3 has 15 residues. CDR1 and CDR2 (germline): LGHNA, YNFKEQ. The trim removed 2 bases at V and 7 bases at J, leaving 7 bases unmatched. CDR3 region: CASSQRDRGLNEQFF. DNA of the CDR3: TGTGCCAGCAGCCAACGAGACAGGGGTTTAAATGAGCAGTTCTTC.

In regard to this clonotype: Germline and junction disagree at one end, which may indicate a read error. V is TRBV3-1 and J is TRBJ2-3; 10 bases agree with TRBD2. Germline-derived CDR1 and CDR2 are LGHDT and YNNKEL (reference sequence). The CDR3 totals 20 residues. The CDR3 reads CASTQDLEGLAGASTDTQYF. DNA of the CDR3: TGTGCCAGCACCCAAGATCTGGAGGGGCTAGCGGGAGCTAGCACAGATACGCAGTATTTT.

The chain employs TRBV20-1 and TRBJ2-4; D not resolved. CDR3 length: 14 residues. Trimming took off 0 bases at V and 6 bases at J, with 12 bases between the two ends. Per germline, CDR1 DFQATT and CDR2 SNEGSKA (reference sequence). The CDR3 protein is CSARDPRKGNIQYF. For the CDR3, the DNA is TGCAGTGCTAGAGATCCGCGAAAGGGAAACATTCAGTACTTC.

The chain uses TRBV11-2 and TRBJ2-3; 8 nucleotides match TRBD1. Trimming removed 2 bases from V and 6 bases from J; junction bases left unmatched: 7. Germline CDR1 is SGHAT and CDR2 is FQNNGV. There are 15 residues in the CDR3. The CDR3 region has the DNA TGTGCCAGCAGCTTATTTCCAGGGGGCAGGGATACGCAGTATTTT. The encoded protein is CASSLFPGGRDTQYF. Filled out from reference TRBV11-2 and TRBJ2-3, the complete variable domain reads EAGVAQSPRYKIIEKRQSVAFWCNPISGHATLYWYQQILGQGPKLLIQFQNNGVVDDSQLPKDRFSAERLKGVDSTLKIQPAKLEDSAVYLCASSLFPGGRDTQYFGPGTRLTVL.

The CDR3 coding sequence is TGTGCCAGCAGCCAAGAGCTAGCGGGGGGCCGTTTCTCTGGGGCCAACGTCCTGACTTTC. Its translation is CASSQELAGGRFSGANVLTF. The rearrangement links TRBV14 to TRBJ2-6, with 11 positions matching TRBD2. CDR3 size: 20 residues. Trimming removed 0 bases from V and 0 bases from J; junction bases left unmatched: 7. Germline V lookup: CDR1 SGHDN, CDR2 FVKESK.

V is TRBV28 and J is TRBJ2-5, with D perhaps matching TRBD2 (6 bases). The CDR3 loop spans 16 amino acids. Between the trimmed V and J ends, which lost 4 bases and 1 base, there was a span of 16 bases. Germline V CDR1 and CDR2: MDHEN, SYDVKM. The CDR3 region has the DNA TGTGCCAGCAGTTCCAGATCGGGACTCCCCCAAGAGACCCAGTACTTC. Its protein is CASSSRSGLPQETQYF. The full variable domain, rest sourced from reference TRBV28 and TRBJ2-5, is DVKVTQSSRYLVKRTGEKVFLECVQDMDHENMFWYRQDPGLGLRLIYFSYDVKMKEKGDIPEGYSVSREKKERFSLILESASTNQTSMYLCASSSRSGLPQETQYFGPGTRLLVL.

This clonotype was counted between two and nine times. The chain couples TRBV11-2 to TRBJ2-2, with D hard to call. The CDR3 has 13 amino acids. Trimming stripped 6 bases from V and 3 bases from J, with 8 bases between. CDR1 and CDR2 from the germline V gene are SGHAT and FQNNGV. The CDR3 bases are TGTGCCAGCAGAGGTGACGACACCGGGGAGCTGTTTTTT. Translating gives CASRGDDTGELFF. Full variable domain (rest looked up from reference TRBV11-2 and TRBJ2-2): EAGVAQSPRYKIIEKRQSVAFWCNPISGHATLYWYQQILGQGPKLLIQFQNNGVVDDSQLPKDRFSAERLKGVDSTLKIQPAKLEDSAVYLCASRGDDTGELFFGEGSRLTVL.

A few counts support this clonotype. The J gene is TRBJ2-7, the V gene TRBV5-1, with a tentative D call TRBD2 (5 bases). V lost 4 bases to trimming and J lost 0 bases, with 17 bases between them. Germline values: CDR1 SGHRS, CDR2 YFSETQ. This CDR3 region has 16 residues. CDR3 nucleotides: TGCGCCAGCAGCCCACGTACCGGGGAGCCCTCCTACGAGCAGTACTTC. Amino acid sequence: CASSPRTGEPSYEQYF. Full variable domain (rest looked up from reference TRBV5-1 and TRBJ2-7): KAGVTQTPRYLIKTRGQQVTLSCSPISGHRSVSWYQQTPGQGLQFLFEYFSETQRNKGNFPGRFSGRQFSNSRSEMNVSTLELGDSALYLCASSPRTGEPSYEQYFGPGTRLTVT.